The 2 T cell receptor beta chains below come from one sample, sequenced in a study of T-cell reconstitution after alpha-beta-depleted transplantation in children. Unique molecular identifiers were used to barcode this TCRbeta library. Each CDR3 protein is one row after TCRdb ran MiXCR on the PCR reads. The sample carries a few hundred thousand distinct CDR3 sequences, 25% to 30% recorded once. Sequenced here: PBMCs, sampled before TCRalphabeta/CD19-depleted stem cell transplant. The receptors originated from a boy under three years old with Wiskott-Aldrich syndrome, due to receive a stem cell transplant.

V usage is TRBV12-3 or TRBV12-4 and J usage is TRBJ2-1, with TRBD1 identical over 8 bases. The CDR3 sequence is 16 residues long. J was trimmed by 9 bases and V by 7 bases; bases with no gene match: 17. CDR3 nucleotides: TGTGCCAGCACCAGACCCGACAGGGGTCCCTTGATTGAGCAGTTCTTC. Amino acid sequence: CASTRPDRGPLIEQFF.

The chain combines TRBV4-1 with TRBJ2-1; the match to TRBD1 covers 8 bases. CDR1 is MGHRA, CDR2 YSYEKL, per germline. The trim removed 5 bases at V and 0 bases at J, leaving 9 bases unmatched. This CDR3 comprises 17 residues. CDR3 nucleotide sequence: TGCGCCAGCAGCGAAGGACAGGGAAGGATCTCCTACAATGAGCAGTTCTTC. This encodes CASSEGQGRISYNEQFF.